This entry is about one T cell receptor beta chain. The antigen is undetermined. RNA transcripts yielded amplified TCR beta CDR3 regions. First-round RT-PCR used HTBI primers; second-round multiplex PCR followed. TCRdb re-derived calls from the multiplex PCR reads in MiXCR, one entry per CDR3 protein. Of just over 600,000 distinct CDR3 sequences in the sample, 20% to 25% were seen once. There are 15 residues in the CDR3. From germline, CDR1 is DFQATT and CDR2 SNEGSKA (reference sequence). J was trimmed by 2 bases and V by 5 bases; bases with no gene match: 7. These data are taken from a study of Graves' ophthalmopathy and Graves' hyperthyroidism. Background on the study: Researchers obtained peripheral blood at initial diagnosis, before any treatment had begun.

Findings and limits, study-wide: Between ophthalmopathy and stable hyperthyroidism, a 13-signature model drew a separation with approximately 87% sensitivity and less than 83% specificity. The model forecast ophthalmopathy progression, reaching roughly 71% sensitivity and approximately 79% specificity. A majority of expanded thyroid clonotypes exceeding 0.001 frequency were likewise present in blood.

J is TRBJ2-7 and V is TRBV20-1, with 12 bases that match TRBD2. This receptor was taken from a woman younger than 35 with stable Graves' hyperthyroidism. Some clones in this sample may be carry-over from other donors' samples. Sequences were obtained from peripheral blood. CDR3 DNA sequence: TGCAGTGCTCGCCGACTAGCGGGGGACCCCTACGAGCAGTACTTC. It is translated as CSARRLAGDPYEQYF.